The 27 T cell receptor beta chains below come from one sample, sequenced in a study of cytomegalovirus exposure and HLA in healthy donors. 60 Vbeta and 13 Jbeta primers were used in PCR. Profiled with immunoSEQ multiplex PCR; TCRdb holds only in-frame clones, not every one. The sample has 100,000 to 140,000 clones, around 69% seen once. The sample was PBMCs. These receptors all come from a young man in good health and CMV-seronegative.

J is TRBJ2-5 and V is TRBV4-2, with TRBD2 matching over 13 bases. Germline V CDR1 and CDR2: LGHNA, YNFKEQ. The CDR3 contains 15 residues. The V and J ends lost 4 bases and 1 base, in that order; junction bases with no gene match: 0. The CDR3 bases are TGTGCCAGCAGCCGACTAGCGGGGGGCCAAGAGACCCAGTACTTC. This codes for CASSRLAGGQETQYF.

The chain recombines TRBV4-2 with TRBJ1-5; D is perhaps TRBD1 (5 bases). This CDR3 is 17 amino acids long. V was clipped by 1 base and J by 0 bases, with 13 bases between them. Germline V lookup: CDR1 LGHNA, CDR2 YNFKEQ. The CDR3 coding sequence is TGTGCCAGCAGCCAAGGAGGATCAGGGTATAGCAATCAGCCCCAGCATTTT. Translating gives CASSQGGSGYSNQPQHF.

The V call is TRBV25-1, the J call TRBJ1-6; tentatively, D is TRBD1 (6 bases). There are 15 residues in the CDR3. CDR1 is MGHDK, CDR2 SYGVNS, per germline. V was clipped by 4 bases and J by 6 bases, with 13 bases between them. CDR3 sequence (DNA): TGTGCCAGCAGTGGCACAGGGTATAGTAATTCACCCCTCCACTTT. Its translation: CASSGTGYSNSPLHF.

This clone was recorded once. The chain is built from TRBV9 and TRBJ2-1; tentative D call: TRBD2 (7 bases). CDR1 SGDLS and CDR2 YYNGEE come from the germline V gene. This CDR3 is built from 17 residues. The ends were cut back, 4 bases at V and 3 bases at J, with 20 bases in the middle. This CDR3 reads CASSTSGDNLIYNEQFF. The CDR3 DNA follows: TGTGCCAGCAGCACAAGCGGGGACAACCTAATCTACAATGAGCAGTTCTTC.

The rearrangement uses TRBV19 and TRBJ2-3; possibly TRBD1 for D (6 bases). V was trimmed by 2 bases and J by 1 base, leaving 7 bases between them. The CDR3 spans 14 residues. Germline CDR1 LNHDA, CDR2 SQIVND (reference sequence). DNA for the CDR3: TGTGCCAGTAGTATACCAGGGGGCACAGATACGCAGTATTTT. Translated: CASSIPGGTDTQYF.

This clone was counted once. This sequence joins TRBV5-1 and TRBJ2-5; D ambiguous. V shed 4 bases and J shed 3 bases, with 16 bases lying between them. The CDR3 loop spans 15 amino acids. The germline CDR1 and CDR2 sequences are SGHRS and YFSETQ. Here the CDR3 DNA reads TGCGCCAGCAGCACCCGGAGAGCATTGGAAGAGACCCAGTACTTC. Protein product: CASSTRRALEETQYF.

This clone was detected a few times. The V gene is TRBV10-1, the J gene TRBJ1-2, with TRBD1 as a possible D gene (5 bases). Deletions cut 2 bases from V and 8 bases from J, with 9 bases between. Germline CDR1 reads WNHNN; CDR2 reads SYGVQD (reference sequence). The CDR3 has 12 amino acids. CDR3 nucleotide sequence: TGCGCCAGCAGTGAGCAGGGCCGCGGCTACACCTTC. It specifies CASSEQGRGYTF.

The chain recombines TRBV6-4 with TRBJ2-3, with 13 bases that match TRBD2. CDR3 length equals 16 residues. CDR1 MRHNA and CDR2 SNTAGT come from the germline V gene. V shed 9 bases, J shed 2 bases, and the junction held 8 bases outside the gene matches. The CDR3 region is CASARTSGGPTDTQYF. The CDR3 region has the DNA TGTGCCAGTGCTCGGACTAGCGGGGGACCCACAGATACGCAGTATTTT.

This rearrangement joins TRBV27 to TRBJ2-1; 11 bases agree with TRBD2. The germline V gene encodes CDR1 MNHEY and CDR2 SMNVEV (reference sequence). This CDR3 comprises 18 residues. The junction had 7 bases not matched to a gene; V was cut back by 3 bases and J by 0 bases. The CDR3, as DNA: TGTGCCAGCAGTTTTCTAGCGGGGGGCCGTAGCTCCTACAATGAGCAGTTCTTC. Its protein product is CASSFLAGGRSSYNEQFF.

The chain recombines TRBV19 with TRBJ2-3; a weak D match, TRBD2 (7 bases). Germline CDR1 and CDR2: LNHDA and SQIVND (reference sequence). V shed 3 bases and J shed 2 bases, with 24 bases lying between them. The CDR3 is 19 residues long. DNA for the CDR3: TGTGCCAGTAGTATGGTCGGCCGGGGGGTGCAGGGGATCACAGATACGCAGTATTTT. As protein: CASSMVGRGVQGITDTQYF. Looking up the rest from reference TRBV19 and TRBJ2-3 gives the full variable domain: DGGITQSPKYLFRKEGQNVTLSCEQNLNHDAMYWYRQDPGQGLRLIYYSQIVNDFQKGDIAEGYSVSREKKESFPLTVTSAQKNPTAFYLCASSMVGRGVQGITDTQYFGPGTRLTVL.

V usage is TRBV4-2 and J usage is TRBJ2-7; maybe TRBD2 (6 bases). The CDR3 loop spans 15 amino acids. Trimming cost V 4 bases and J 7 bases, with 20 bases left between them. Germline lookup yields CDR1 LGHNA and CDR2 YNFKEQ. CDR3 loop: CASSPTSNTRGEQYF. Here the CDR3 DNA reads TGTGCCAGCAGCCCCACTAGCAATACGAGGGGAGAGCAGTACTTC.

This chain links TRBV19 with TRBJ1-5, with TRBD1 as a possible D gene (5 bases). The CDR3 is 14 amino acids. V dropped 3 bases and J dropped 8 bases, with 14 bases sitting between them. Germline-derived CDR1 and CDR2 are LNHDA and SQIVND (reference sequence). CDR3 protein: CASSMGGTLEPQHF. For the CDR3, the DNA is TGTGCCAGTAGTATGGGGGGAACGCTGGAGCCCCAGCATTTT. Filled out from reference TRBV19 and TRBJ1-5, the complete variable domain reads DGGITQSPKYLFRKEGQNVTLSCEQNLNHDAMYWYRQDPGQGLRLIYYSQIVNDFQKGDIAEGYSVSREKKESFPLTVTSAQKNPTAFYLCASSMGGTLEPQHFGDGTRLSIL.

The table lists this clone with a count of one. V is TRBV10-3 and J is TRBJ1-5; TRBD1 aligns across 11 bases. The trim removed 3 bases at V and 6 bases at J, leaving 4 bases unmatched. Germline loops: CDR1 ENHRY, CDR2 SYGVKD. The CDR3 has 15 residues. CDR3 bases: TGTGCCATCAGTGAAGGGACAGGGGGTGGTCAGCCCCAGCATTTT. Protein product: CAISEGTGGGQPQHF.

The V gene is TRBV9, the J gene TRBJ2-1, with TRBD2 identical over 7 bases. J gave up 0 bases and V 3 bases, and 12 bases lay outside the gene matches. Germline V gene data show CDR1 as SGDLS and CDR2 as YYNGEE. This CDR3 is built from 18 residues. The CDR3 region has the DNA TGTGCCAGCAGCGAAAGCCCGGGCGGGGGAAGCTCCTACAATGAGCAGTTCTTC. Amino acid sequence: CASSESPGGGSSYNEQFF.

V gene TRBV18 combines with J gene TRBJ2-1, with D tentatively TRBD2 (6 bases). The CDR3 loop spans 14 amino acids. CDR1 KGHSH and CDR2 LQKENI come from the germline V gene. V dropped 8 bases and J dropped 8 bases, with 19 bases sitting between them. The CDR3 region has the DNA TGTGCCAGCCGGGCAGGAGGGCCTTCGGATGAGCAGTTCTTC. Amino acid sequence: CASRAGGPSDEQFF. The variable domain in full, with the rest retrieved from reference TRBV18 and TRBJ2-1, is NAGVMQNPRHLVRRRGQEARLRCSPMKGHSHVYWYRQLPEEGLKFMVYLQKENIIDESGMPKERFSAEFPKEGPSILRIQQVVRGDSAAYFCASRAGGPSDEQFFGPGTRLTVL.

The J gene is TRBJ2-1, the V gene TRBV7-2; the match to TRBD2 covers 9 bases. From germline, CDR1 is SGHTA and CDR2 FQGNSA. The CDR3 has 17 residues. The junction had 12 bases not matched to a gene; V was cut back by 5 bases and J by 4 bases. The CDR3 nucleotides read TGTGCCAGCAGCCCTTATCACGGGACTAGCAGTTACAATGAGCAGTTCTTC. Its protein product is CASSPYHGTSSYNEQFF.

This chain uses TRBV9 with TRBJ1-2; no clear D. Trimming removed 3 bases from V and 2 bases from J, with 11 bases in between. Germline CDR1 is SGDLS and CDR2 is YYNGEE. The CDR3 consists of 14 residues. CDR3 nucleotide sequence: TGTGCCAGCAGCGGTAGAGGAGAGAACTATGGCTACACCTTC. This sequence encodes CASSGRGENYGYTF.

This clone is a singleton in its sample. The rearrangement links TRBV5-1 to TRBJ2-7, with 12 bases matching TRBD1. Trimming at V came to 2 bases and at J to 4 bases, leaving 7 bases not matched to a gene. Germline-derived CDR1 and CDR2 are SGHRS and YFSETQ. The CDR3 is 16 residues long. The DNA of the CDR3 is TGCGCCAGCAGCTTAACACCGGGACAGGGGGCATACGAGCAGTACTTC. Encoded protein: CASSLTPGQGAYEQYF. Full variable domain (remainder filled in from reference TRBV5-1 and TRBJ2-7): KAGVTQTPRYLIKTRGQQVTLSCSPISGHRSVSWYQQTPGQGLQFLFEYFSETQRNKGNFPGRFSGRQFSNSRSEMNVSTLELGDSALYLCASSLTPGQGAYEQYFGPGTRLTVT.

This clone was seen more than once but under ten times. CDR3 coding DNA: TGTGCAAGTCGTCTAATGGAGCCGGCGGGCTTC. It codes for CASRLMEPAGF. The chain couples TRBV12-2 to TRBJ2-7; the table's D call, TRBD2, has no DNA check behind it. TRBV12-2 is a pseudogene locus. This CDR3 region has 11 residues.

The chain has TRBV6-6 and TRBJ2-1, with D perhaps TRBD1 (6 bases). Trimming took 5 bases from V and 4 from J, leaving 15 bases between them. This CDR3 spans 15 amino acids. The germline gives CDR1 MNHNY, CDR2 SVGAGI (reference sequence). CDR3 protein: CASSPGQPFYNEQFF. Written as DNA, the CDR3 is TGTGCCAGCAGTCCCGGACAGCCGTTTTACAATGAGCAGTTCTTC.

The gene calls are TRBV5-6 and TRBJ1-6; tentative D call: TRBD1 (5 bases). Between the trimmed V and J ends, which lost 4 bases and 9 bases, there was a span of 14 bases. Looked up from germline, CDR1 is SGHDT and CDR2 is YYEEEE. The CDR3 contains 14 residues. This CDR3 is CASSHRGTRSPLHF. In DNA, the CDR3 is TGTGCCAGCAGCCATCGGGGGACGCGTTCACCCCTCCACTTT.

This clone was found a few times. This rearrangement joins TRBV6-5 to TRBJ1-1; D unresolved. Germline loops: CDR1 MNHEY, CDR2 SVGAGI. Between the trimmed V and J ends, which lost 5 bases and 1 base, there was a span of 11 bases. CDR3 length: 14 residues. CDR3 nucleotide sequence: TGTGCCAGCAGTGAGGTCTCCCCGAACACTGAAGCTTTCTTT. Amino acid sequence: CASSEVSPNTEAFF.

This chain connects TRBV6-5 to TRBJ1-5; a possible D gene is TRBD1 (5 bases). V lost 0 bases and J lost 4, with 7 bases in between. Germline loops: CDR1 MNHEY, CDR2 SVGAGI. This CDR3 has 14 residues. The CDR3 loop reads CASSYSDTNQPQHF. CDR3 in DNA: TGTGCCAGCAGTTACTCGGACACGAATCAGCCCCAGCATTTT.

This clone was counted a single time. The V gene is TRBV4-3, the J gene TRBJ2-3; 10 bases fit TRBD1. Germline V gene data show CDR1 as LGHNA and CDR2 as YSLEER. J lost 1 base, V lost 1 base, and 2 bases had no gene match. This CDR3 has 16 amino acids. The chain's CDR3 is CASSQGGTGGTDTQYF. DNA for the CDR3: TGCGCCAGCAGCCAAGGAGGGACAGGGGGCACAGATACGCAGTATTTT.

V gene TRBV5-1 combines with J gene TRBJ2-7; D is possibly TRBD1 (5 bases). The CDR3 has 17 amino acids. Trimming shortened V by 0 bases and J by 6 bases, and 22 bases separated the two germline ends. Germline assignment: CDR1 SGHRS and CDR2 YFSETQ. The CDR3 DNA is TGCGCCAGCAGCTTGGGGGGCCCCTCGGGCCCTTCATCCGAGCAGTACTTC. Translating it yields CASSLGGPSGPSSEQYF.

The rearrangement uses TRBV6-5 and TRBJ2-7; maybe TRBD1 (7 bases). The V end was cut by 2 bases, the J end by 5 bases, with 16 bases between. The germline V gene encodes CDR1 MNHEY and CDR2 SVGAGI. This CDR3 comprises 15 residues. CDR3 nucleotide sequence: TGTGCCAGCAGTTACGCCGCAGGGGGGTCGGACGAGCAGTACTTC. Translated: CASSYAAGGSDEQYF.

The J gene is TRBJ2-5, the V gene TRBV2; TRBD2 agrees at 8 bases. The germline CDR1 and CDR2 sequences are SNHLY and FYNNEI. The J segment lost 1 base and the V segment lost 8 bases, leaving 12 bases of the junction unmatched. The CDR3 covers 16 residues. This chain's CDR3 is CASRGGGRGFQETQYF. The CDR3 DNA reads TGTGCCAGCCGGGGGGGCGGCAGGGGATTCCAAGAGACCCAGTACTTC.